This TCR beta chain is drawn from a study of blood T cell repertoires in COVID-19. Original data processing: Scientists estimated how many nucleated cells there were by amplifying reference gene primers. The table came from immunoSEQ multiplex PCR; TCRdb's copy has only in-frame clones and leaves some out. D and trimming come from the DNA, and the V and J calls and clone size come from that table. The repertoire has some 350,000 clones, about 90% of them found once; the top ten carry around 3%. Followed over time, Seattle patients had been enrolled while infection was active. This CDR3 contains 14 residues. Trimming stripped 1 base from V and 2 bases from J, with 8 bases between. Germline CDR1 reads MDHEN; CDR2 reads SYDVKM.

Material for sequencing was peripheral blood. The chain links TRBV28 to TRBJ1-1; weak D call: TRBD1 (5 bases). The receptor was isolated from a woman aged 25 to 39 with COVID-19, enrolled during active disease. The CDR3 coding sequence is TGTGCCAGCAGTTTATTGACAGATAACACTGAAGCTTTCTTT. Encoded protein: CASSLLTDNTEAFF.